These 24 T cell receptor beta chains were sequenced from one sample in a study of blood T cell repertoires in COVID-19. The repertoire was sequenced with immunoSEQ multiplex PCR; TCRdb's copy has only in-frame clones and lacks some. Of about 65,000 clones in the sample, 81% were seen once. The sequenced material came from peripheral blood. The source is an elderly man with acute or convalescent COVID-19.

This chain links TRBV30 with TRBJ1-1; TRBD1 matches 8 bases. CDR1 is GTSNPN, CDR2 SVGIG, per germline (reference sequence). V dropped 5 bases and J dropped 2; count of bases not matched to a gene: 10. This CDR3 has 15 amino acids. CDR3 sequence (DNA): TGTGCCTGGGGGCCTATCGGACAGGGAAACACTGAAGCTTTCTTT. Amino acids: CAWGPIGQGNTEAFF.

V gene TRBV4-1 combines with J gene TRBJ1-6; maybe TRBD1 (6 bases). This CDR3 comprises 16 residues. The ends were cut back, 0 bases at V and 10 bases at J, with 16 bases in the middle. Germline values: CDR1 MGHRA, CDR2 YSYEKL. CDR3 region: CASSQEVSGVISPLHF. The CDR3, as DNA: TGCGCCAGCAGCCAAGAAGTGTCAGGGGTTATCTCACCCCTCCACTTT.

This chain connects TRBV3-1 (or the pseudogene TRBV3-2) to TRBJ2-3; D may be TRBD1 (7 bases). Germline lookup yields CDR1 LGHDT and CDR2 YNNKEL (reference sequence). Deletions cut 4 bases from V and 4 bases from J, with 15 bases between. This CDR3 spans 15 amino acids. The DNA for the CDR3 is TGTGCCAGCAGCCCTCGACAGGGCGGGGCAGATACGCAGTATTTT. This translates into CASSPRQGGADTQYF.

This chain links TRBV5-5 with TRBJ2-2, with 8 positions matching TRBD1. Trimming cost V 2 bases and J 4 bases; bases outside gene matches: 7. Germline V gene sequence: CDR1 SGHKS, CDR2 YYEKEE (reference sequence). The CDR3 runs to 16 residues. CDR3 loop: CASSLDRGRSTGELFF. The DNA of the CDR3 is TGTGCCAGCAGCTTAGACAGGGGTCGCAGCACCGGGGAGCTGTTTTTT.

This chain joins TRBV5-1 and TRBJ2-1, with D maybe TRBD2 (6 bases). V was shortened by 7 bases and J by 0 bases, with 14 bases between the two germline ends. This CDR3 comprises 15 residues. CDR1 is SGHRS and CDR2 is YFSETQ in the germline V gene. The CDR3 region is CASVPGVSSYNEQFF. CDR3 sequence (DNA): TGCGCCAGCGTTCCGGGGGTTTCCTCCTACAATGAGCAGTTCTTC.

There are a few counts of this clone. The chain is built from TRBV3-1 (or the pseudogene TRBV3-2) and TRBJ1-1; 8 bases match TRBD1. Germline V gene lookup returns CDR1 LGHDT and CDR2 YNNKEL (reference sequence). Trimming took 0 bases from V and 4 from J; bases not matched to a gene: 4. This CDR3 contains 15 residues. The CDR3 DNA reads as TGTGCCAGCAGCCAAGAAGGACAGGGTGGCACTGAAGCTTTCTTT. It specifies CASSQEGQGGTEAFF.

The chain recombines TRBV27 with TRBJ1-5, with 7 nucleotides matching TRBD1. The CDR3 covers 19 residues. The V segment lost 4 bases and the J segment 1 base; nucleotides outside the gene matches: 16. Germline loops: CDR1 MNHEY, CDR2 SMNVEV (reference sequence). CDR3 bases: TGTGCCAGCAGTTCCTGGACAGGTTATATCCGTGGAAGCAATCAGCCCCAGCATTTT. Its translation is CASSSWTGYIRGSNQPQHF.

This rearrangement joins TRBV18 to TRBJ2-3; 7 positions agree with TRBD2. V dropped 2 bases and J dropped 3; count of bases not matched to a gene: 5. The CDR3 is made up of 15 amino acids. Germline values: CDR1 KGHSH, CDR2 LQKENI. The CDR3 nucleotides read TGTGCCAGCTCACCAACCCAGGGAGGGACAGATACGCAGTATTTT. Residues: CASSPTQGGTDTQYF.

The V call is TRBV19, the J call TRBJ1-1, with TRBD1 as a possible D gene (6 bases). The ends were cut back, 4 bases at V and 5 bases at J, with 14 bases in the middle. The CDR3 contains 14 residues. Germline V lookup: CDR1 LNHDA, CDR2 SQIVND (reference sequence). Here the CDR3 reads CASSTVGGRTEAFF. The CDR3 DNA follows: TGTGCCAGTAGTACCGTGGGGGGGCGAACTGAAGCTTTCTTT.

This clone was observed a single time. Compared with germline, one end of the junction differs, possibly owing to a read error. V is TRBV10-3 and J is TRBJ1-1; D not certain. CDR3 size: 13 residues. The V gene's germline CDR1 is ENHRY and CDR2 SYGVKD. The CDR3 loop reads CAIKASLPTEGFF. CDR3 nucleotides: TGTGCCATCAAGGCCTCTCTTCCCACAGAAGGTTTCTTT.

The rearrangement joins TRBV5-1 to TRBJ1-6, with 8 nucleotides matching TRBD1. V was pared by 0 bases and J by 10 bases, with 6 bases of the junction left unmatched. There are 15 residues in the CDR3. Germline CDR1 reads SGHRS; CDR2 reads YFSETQ. The CDR3 coding sequence is TGCGCCAGCAGCTTGGTCTGGACAGGGCTCTCACCCCTCCACTTT. It translates to CASSLVWTGLSPLHF.

CDR3 in amino acids: CASSPGLAGGQTSYEQYF. CDR3 in DNA: TGTGCCAGCAGCCCCGGACTAGCGGGGGGCCAAACCTCCTACGAGCAGTACTTC. This chain joins TRBV7-8 and TRBJ2-7, with 14 bases aligning to TRBD2. Germline CDR1 is SGHVS and CDR2 is FQNEAQ. The CDR3 covers 18 residues. V lost 5 bases to trimming and J lost 0 bases; unmatched junction nucleotides: 9.

The chain is built from TRBV15 and TRBJ2-7; 8 bases agree with TRBD2. V was pared by 1 base and J by 4 bases, with 3 bases of the junction left unmatched. CDR1 is LNHNV, CDR2 YYDKDF, per germline (reference sequence). This CDR3 spans 14 amino acids. This CDR3 reads CATSRVAGRYEQYF. The CDR3 region has the DNA TGTGCCACCAGCAGAGTAGCGGGGCGGTACGAGCAGTACTTC.

Turning to this clone: This sample includes further DNA sequences coding for the same CDR3. This chain's CDR3 is CASSLAQGNQPQHF. CDR3 in DNA: TGTGCCAGCAGCTTAGCACAGGGCAATCAGCCCCAGCATTTT. This sequence joins TRBV7-8 and TRBJ1-5, with a possible D match to TRBD1 (5 bases). Trimming shortened V by 0 bases and J by 2 bases, and 5 bases separated the two germline ends. The CDR3 runs to 14 residues. Germline CDR1 and CDR2: SGHVS and FQNEAQ.

This chain joins TRBV6-5 and TRBJ2-7; TRBD1 matches 9 bases. The V gene end was trimmed by 6 bases and the J gene end by 2 bases; junction bases not matched to a gene: 8. CDR1 MNHEY and CDR2 SVGAGI come from the germline V gene. The CDR3 is 15 residues long. This CDR3 reads CASRPGQGRTYEQYF. The DNA of the CDR3 is TGTGCCAGCAGGCCGGGACAGGGAAGAACCTACGAGCAGTACTTC.

V usage is TRBV4-1 and J usage is TRBJ2-6; 7 bases line up with TRBD1. This CDR3 is built from 17 residues. From germline, CDR1 is MGHRA and CDR2 YSYEKL. V gave up 3 bases and J gave up 0 bases; unmatched junction bases: 5. The CDR3 reads CASSQGSGGSGANVLTF. CDR3 in DNA: TGCGCCAGCAGCCAGGGTTCAGGGGGCTCTGGGGCCAACGTCCTGACTTTC.

The count of this clone is one. V and J are TRBV28 and TRBJ1-2; 9 bases line up with TRBD1. The V and J ends lost 3 bases and 4 bases, in that order; junction bases with no gene match: 12. This CDR3 contains 17 residues. CDR1 and CDR2 from the germline V gene are MDHEN and SYDVKM. The CDR3 spells CASSFQHTGGIIYGYTF. The CDR3 DNA is TGTGCCAGCAGTTTTCAACATACAGGGGGCATCATCTATGGCTACACCTTC.

The chain combines TRBV5-1 with TRBJ2-2, with 10 bases fitting TRBD2. Germline V gene data show CDR1 as SGHRS and CDR2 as YFSETQ. There are 16 residues in the CDR3. V lost 0 bases to trimming and J lost 2 bases; unmatched junction nucleotides: 1. CDR3 residues: CASSLVLAGNTGELFF. The CDR3 DNA reads as TGCGCCAGCAGCTTGGTACTAGCGGGAAACACCGGGGAGCTGTTTTTT. The variable domain in full, completed from reference TRBV5-1 and TRBJ2-2, reads KAGVTQTPRYLIKTRGQQVTLSCSPISGHRSVSWYQQTPGQGLQFLFEYFSETQRNKGNFPGRFSGRQFSNSRSEMNVSTLELGDSALYLCASSLVLAGNTGELFFGEGSRLTVL.

V usage is TRBV19 and J usage is TRBJ1-3; D is unresolved. The germline gives CDR1 LNHDA, CDR2 SQIVND (reference sequence). V shed 5 bases and J shed 4 bases, with 18 bases lying between them. CDR3 size: 16 residues. In DNA, the CDR3 is TGTGCCAGTAGTGAGCTGCAGACGGCGGGAGGAAACACCATATATTTT. Translation: CASSELQTAGGNTIYF.

The chain couples TRBV6-1 to TRBJ1-4; 7 nucleotides line up with TRBD1. This CDR3 spans 15 amino acids. V trimming: 2 bases; J trimming: 0 bases; junction bases outside the gene matches: 0. Germline loops: CDR1 MNHNS, CDR2 SASEGT. The CDR3 here is CASSETGATNEKLFF. As DNA, the CDR3 is TGTGCCAGCAGTGAAACAGGGGCAACTAATGAAAAACTGTTTTTT.

Here the CDR3 DNA reads TGTGCCAGCTCACCACAGACAGGGGACAATGAGCAGTTCTTC. Encoded protein: CASSPQTGDNEQFF. This chain joins TRBV18 and TRBJ2-1; TRBD1 matches 8 bases. Germline V gene data show CDR1 as KGHSH and CDR2 as LQKENI. This CDR3 has 14 residues. V shed 1 base and J 5 bases; nucleotides not matched to a gene: 1.

About this clone: Germline and junction disagree at one end, which may indicate a read error. The chain couples TRBV7-7 to TRBJ2-5; 14 bases line up with TRBD2. The germline CDR1 and CDR2 sequences are SSHAT and FNYEAQ (reference sequence). The CDR3 loop spans 16 amino acids. CDR3 loop: CASSYGTSGGIETQYF. CDR3 sequence (DNA): TGTGCTAGCAGCTACGGGACTAGCGGGGGTATCGAGACCCAGTACTTC.

The V call is TRBV30, the J call TRBJ1-2; D is uncertain. CDR1 GTSNPN and CDR2 SVGIG come from the germline V gene (reference sequence). This CDR3 contains 11 residues. V was cut by 4 bases and J by 2 bases, with 5 bases left in between. The CDR3 here is CAWKQNYGYTF. CDR3 nucleotide sequence: TGTGCCTGGAAACAGAACTATGGCTACACCTTC.

This rearrangement joins TRBV5-4 to TRBJ1-1; unclear D gene. Per germline, CDR1 SGHNT and CDR2 YYREEE (reference sequence). The CDR3 has 14 amino acids. Trimming stripped 2 bases from V and 11 bases from J, with 19 bases between. CDR3 DNA sequence: TGTGCCAGCAGCTTATGGGGATTGGCAGGAGGGGCTTTCTTT. This translates into CASSLWGLAGGAFF.